These 3 T cell receptor beta chains were all obtained from the same sample, sequenced in a study of blood T cell repertoires in COVID-19. Repertoires were generated with immunoSEQ multiplex PCR, while TCRdb's copy carries only in-frame clones and drops some. The table shows over 100,000 clones, with 80% occurring only once. The specimen sequenced was peripheral blood. The receptors come from a human donor in a cohort sampled during active or convalescent COVID-19.

This clone has only a few counts. The chain couples TRBV7-2 to TRBJ1-1, with D maybe TRBD1 (6 bases). The ends were cut back, 5 bases at V and 2 bases at J, with 18 bases in the middle. CDR3 length: 16 amino acids. Germline lookup yields CDR1 SGHTA and CDR2 FQGNSA. The CDR3 nucleotides are TGTGCCAGCAGCGCCTTCCCCAGGGGAGTAAACACTGAAGCTTTCTTT. It translates to CASSAFPRGVNTEAFF.

The chain employs TRBV18 and TRBJ2-7, with a possible D match to TRBD1 (6 bases). This CDR3 contains 16 residues. In germline, CDR1 is KGHSH, CDR2 LQKENI. The V and J ends lost 0 bases and 5 bases respectively, with 17 bases between them. DNA for the CDR3: TGTGCCAGCTCACCACCGACAACTACAGGGAGCCACGAGCAGTACTTC. Encoded protein: CASSPPTTTGSHEQYF.

The chain has TRBV4-2 and TRBJ2-1; 7 nucleotides line up with TRBD2. Unmatched junction bases numbered 22, after V lost 3 bases and J lost 8 bases. CDR3 size: 19 residues. Germline CDR1 LGHNA, CDR2 YNFKEQ. The chain's CDR3 is CASSHYLRGGSFYIYEQFF. The CDR3 DNA reads TGTGCCAGCAGCCACTACCTCCGAGGCGGGAGCTTTTATATCTATGAGCAGTTCTTC.